The T cell receptor beta chain described here comes from a study of blood T cell repertoires in COVID-19. About the study: COVID-19 samples, acute and convalescent, were from the United States, Italy and Spain. Sources were T cells, B-cell-depleted T cells, or PBMCs; the material itself was cDNA or gDNA.

V gave up 7 bases and J gave up 8 bases; unmatched junction bases: 9. The length of the CDR3 is 14 residues. CDR1 is SNHLY and CDR2 is FYNNEI in the germline V gene. Followed over time, Seattle patients had been enrolled while infection was active. Per the original data handling: Estimates of nucleated cell counts were drawn from the amplification of reference gene primers. The data were produced by immunoSEQ multiplex PCR, yet TCRdb's version contains in-frame clones alone and is incomplete. V and J calls and clone size are copied from that table; D and trimming were computed from the DNA. The sample shows about 350,000 clones, around 90% of them seen only once.

This clonotype was sampled from a woman aged 55 to 70 with COVID-19, enrolled during active disease. Sequences were obtained from peripheral blood. This rearrangement joins TRBV2 to TRBJ1-4; 8 bases match TRBD1. In nucleotides, the CDR3 is TGTGCCAGCAAGGCCGGGACAGGTCGGGAAAAACTGTTTTTT. It translates to CASKAGTGREKLFF.